The 22 T cell receptor beta chains below come from one sample, sequenced in a study of cytomegalovirus exposure and HLA in healthy donors (dated 2017 in TCRdb). The library was produced with the immunoSEQ multiplex PCR assay. A mixture of 60 forward primers for TCR Vbeta segments and 13 reverse primers for TCR Jbeta segments was used in the multiplex PCR. In its TCRdb copy, this immuneACCESS table keeps in-frame sequences only and misses some clones. Where compared with another copy, unresolved V genes explain less than half of these, and the others have no known cause. The sample contains 140,000 to 150,000 clones, about two thirds of them found a single time. Jointly, the top ten make up 1.5% to 2% of the sample. The sample taken for sequencing was PBMCs. The receptors come from a woman aged 18-30 years in good health and CMV-seronegative.

This clone occurred a few times. The chain couples TRBV6-1 to TRBJ2-6; no definite D call. The germline V and J ends were trimmed by 6 bases and 0 bases, with 9 bases remaining between them. CDR1 and CDR2 (germline): MNHNS, SASEGT. CDR3 length equals 15 residues. The CDR3 DNA is TGTGCCAGCAGCGACTCGTACTCTGGGGCCAACGTCCTGACTTTC. This gives the protein CASSDSYSGANVLTF.

The sample holds a few counts of this clone. The V call is TRBV14, the J call TRBJ2-3; 9 positions match TRBD2. From germline, CDR1 is SGHDN and CDR2 FVKESK. Germline trimming cut 3 bases from V and 3 bases from J; bases unmatched to any gene: 4. The CDR3 contains 15 residues. The CDR3 DNA sequence: TGTGCCAGCAGCCATATCCTAGCGGGAACAGATACGCAGTATTTT. Translation gives CASSHILAGTDTQYF.

This sequence joins TRBV2 and TRBJ2-2; 8 nucleotides agree with TRBD1. V gave up 5 bases and J gave up 5 bases; unmatched junction bases: 7. CDR3 length: 15 residues. The germline V gene encodes CDR1 SNHLY and CDR2 FYNNEI. The CDR3 loop is CASSLRTGFTGELFF. In DNA form, the CDR3 reads TGTGCCAGCAGTCTGAGGACAGGGTTTACCGGGGAGCTGTTTTTT.

CDR3 sequence reads: CASSPRTGESLLSYNSPLHF. The CDR3 region has the DNA TGTGCCAGCAGCCCGAGGACAGGGGAGTCCCTTCTCTCCTATAATTCACCCCTCCACTTT. The chain combines TRBV7-8 with TRBJ1-6, with 9 bases identical to TRBD1. J was trimmed by 0 bases and V by 5 bases; bases with no gene match: 14. Germline CDR1 reads SGHVS; CDR2 reads FQNEAQ. There are 20 residues in the CDR3.

The J gene is TRBJ2-7, the V gene TRBV27; 8 bases match TRBD1. In germline, CDR1 is MNHEY, CDR2 SMNVEV (reference sequence). With 5 bases clipped from V and 4 bases from J, the junction kept 7 bases outside the gene matches. This CDR3 contains 14 residues. CDR3 in amino acids: CASSGGQARYEQYF. The CDR3 region has the DNA TGTGCCAGCAGTGGGGGACAGGCCAGATACGAGCAGTACTTC.

The chain has TRBV7-2 and TRBJ2-6; 10 bases agree with TRBD1. Germline CDR1 reads SGHTA; CDR2 reads FQGNSA. J gave up 0 bases and V 5 bases, and 4 bases lay outside the gene matches. The CDR3 spans 17 residues. The CDR3 loop reads CASSIWDRGSGANVLTF. The CDR3 DNA follows: TGTGCCAGCAGCATATGGGACAGGGGCTCTGGGGCCAACGTCCTGACTTTC.

The rearrangement joins TRBV6-5 to TRBJ2-1, with TRBD2 as a possible D gene (6 bases). The CDR3 is 15 amino acids. The germline CDR1 and CDR2 sequences are MNHEY and SVGAGI. V lost 0 bases, J lost 8 bases, and 14 bases lay in between. CDR3 amino acids: CASSYSGLSADEQFF. As DNA, the CDR3 is TGTGCCAGCAGTTACTCCGGACTATCGGCCGATGAGCAGTTCTTC.

In its sample, this clone was seen once. V is TRBV18 and J is TRBJ2-2, with TRBD2 matching over 10 bases. CDR1 KGHSH and CDR2 LQKENI come from the germline V gene. The CDR3 contains 19 residues. Trimming at V came to 2 bases and at J to 0 bases, leaving 9 bases not matched to a gene. DNA of the CDR3: TGTGCCAGCTCACCATTCACCCCACTAGCGGGAACGAACACCGGGGAGCTGTTTTTT. It specifies CASSPFTPLAGTNTGELFF.

The DNA of the CDR3 is TGTGCCAGCAGTACTTACAGCGGCGCGAACACTGAAGCTTTCTTT. Translating gives CASSTYSGANTEAFF. The rearrangement joins TRBV7-6 to TRBJ1-1; D gene unclear. Trimming pared 6 bases from V and 1 base from J, leaving 15 bases between. Germline lookup yields CDR1 SGHVS and CDR2 FNYEAQ. This CDR3 has 15 amino acids.

The J gene is TRBJ1-6, the V gene TRBV18; D might be TRBD1 (5 bases). V was pared by 2 bases and J by 9 bases, with 8 bases between. Looked up from germline, CDR1 is KGHSH and CDR2 is LQKENI. This CDR3 has 13 amino acids. In nucleotides, the CDR3 is TGTGCCAGCTCACCAGAAGGGGTTTCACCCCTCCACTTT. Translated, it gives CASSPEGVSPLHF.

The chain is built from TRBV5-4 and TRBJ2-1; weak D call: TRBD1 (6 bases). The V end lost 4 bases, the J end lost 6 bases, and 17 bases lay between the germline ends. The germline V gene encodes CDR1 SGHNT and CDR2 YYREEE (reference sequence). The CDR3 length is 15 residues. CDR3 sequence: CASSHPGLTGNEQFF. CDR3 DNA sequence: TGTGCCAGCAGCCACCCCGGTTTGACAGGCAATGAGCAGTTCTTC.

This chain joins TRBV10-2 and TRBJ1-1; D uncertain. Trimming removed 6 bases at V and 5 bases at J, with 10 bases between. The CDR3 runs to 12 residues. Germline CDR1 is WSHSY and CDR2 is SAAADI. CDR3 in amino acids: CASRGGGTEAFF. CDR3 bases: TGCGCCAGCAGGGGTGGAGGAACTGAAGCTTTCTTT.

This chain uses TRBV20-1 with TRBJ1-2; D ambiguous. Germline CDR1 DFQATT, CDR2 SNEGSKA (reference sequence). The V gene lost 6 bases and the J gene lost 7 bases, with 9 bases spanning the gap. This CDR3 has 10 residues. The CDR3 sequence: CSATQVGYTF. CDR3 in DNA: TGCAGTGCCACGCAGGTTGGCTACACCTTC.

This clone was detected once. At one of its ends the junction is not consistent with the germline gene, which may arise from a read error. V gene TRBV29-1 combines with J gene TRBJ1-2; possible D gene TRBD1, 5 bases. The CDR3 loop spans 13 amino acids. CDR1 and CDR2 from the germline V gene are SQVTM and ANQGSEA. This chain's CDR3 is CSVPGPPAWGCTF. The DNA of the CDR3 is TGCAGCGTTCCTGGGCCTCCCGCGTGGGGCTGCACCTTC.

The chain joins TRBV7-7 to TRBJ2-3, with D maybe TRBD2 (5 bases). Deletions cut 4 bases from V and 5 bases from J, with 10 bases between. The length of the CDR3 is 13 residues. Germline CDR1 and CDR2: SSHAT and FNYEAQ (reference sequence). Here the CDR3 reads CASSSGIQDTQYF. The CDR3 DNA follows: TGTGCCAGCAGCTCCGGGATACAAGATACGCAGTATTTT.

Only a few counts were recorded for this clone. The V gene is TRBV4-3, the J gene TRBJ1-2; perhaps TRBD1 as D (6 bases). The CDR3 is 13 residues long. Trimming left V 1 base short and J 6 bases short, with 9 bases between. From germline, CDR1 is LGHNA and CDR2 YSLEER. CDR3 region: CASSQAGGDGYTF. For the CDR3, the DNA is TGCGCCAGCAGCCAAGCGGGGGGCGATGGCTACACCTTC.

This clone has a handful of counts. The genes are TRBV9 and TRBJ1-3; D call uncertain. V was trimmed by 0 bases and J by 5 bases, leaving 9 bases between them. CDR1 and CDR2 (germline): SGDLS, YYNGEE. The length of the CDR3 is 14 residues. This CDR3 reads CASSVDGQRNTIYF. Here the CDR3 DNA reads TGTGCCAGCAGCGTAGATGGCCAAAGAAACACCATATATTTT. Using reference TRBV9 and TRBJ1-3 for the parts outside the CDR3, the full variable domain is DSGVTQTPKHLITATGQRVTLRCSPRSGDLSVYWYQQSLDQGLQFLIQYYNGEERAKGNILERFSAQQFPDLHSELNLSSLELGDSALYFCASSVDGQRNTIYFGEGSWLTVV.

This clone appeared once. This chain uses TRBV29-1 with TRBJ2-3; tentatively, D is TRBD1 (6 bases). The germline CDR1 and CDR2 sequences are SQVTM and ANQGSEA. Trimming cost V 7 bases and J 0 bases, with 20 bases left between them. The CDR3 spans 16 residues. The CDR3 region has the DNA TGCAGCGCGCACGGGACACCATCTTATAGCACAGATACGCAGTATTTT. The encoded protein is CSAHGTPSYSTDTQYF.

CDR3 coding DNA: TGCGCCAGCAGCCCCCCTTTTAGGCGCGACAGGGAGGCAGATACGCAGTATTTT. It yields the protein CASSPPFRRDREADTQYF. The rearrangement joins TRBV4-1 to TRBJ2-3; weak D call: TRBD1 (7 bases). Germline CDR1 MGHRA, CDR2 YSYEKL. The CDR3 extends over 18 amino acids. The ends were cut back, 4 bases at V and 4 bases at J, with 24 bases in the middle.

The chain joins TRBV19 to TRBJ1-2, with no clear D. CDR3 size: 14 residues. V gave up 6 bases and J gave up 4 bases, with 15 bases separating them. Germline V gene sequence: CDR1 LNHDA, CDR2 SQIVND (reference sequence). CDR3 nucleotides: TGTGCCAGTAGCCCCGGGATAGCATCCTATGGCTACACCTTC. Its translation: CASSPGIASYGYTF.

This rearrangement joins TRBV19 to TRBJ2-4; no reliable D call. Deletions cut 5 bases from V and 5 bases from J, with 16 bases between. Germline CDR1 and CDR2: LNHDA and SQIVND (reference sequence). CDR3 length: 15 residues. The CDR3 here is CASSLGRSQENIQYF. The CDR3 DNA reads as TGTGCCAGTAGTCTGGGTAGGAGCCAAGAAAACATTCAGTACTTC.

This chain joins TRBV2 and TRBJ1-5; the D gene is possibly TRBD1 (6 bases). Germline V CDR1 and CDR2: SNHLY, FYNNEI. V lost 1 base and J lost 7, with 11 bases in between. This CDR3 has 14 amino acids. CDR3 DNA sequence: TGTGCCAGCAGTGAAGTCCAGGGGAGACAGCCCCAGCATTTT. It is translated as CASSEVQGRQPQHF.